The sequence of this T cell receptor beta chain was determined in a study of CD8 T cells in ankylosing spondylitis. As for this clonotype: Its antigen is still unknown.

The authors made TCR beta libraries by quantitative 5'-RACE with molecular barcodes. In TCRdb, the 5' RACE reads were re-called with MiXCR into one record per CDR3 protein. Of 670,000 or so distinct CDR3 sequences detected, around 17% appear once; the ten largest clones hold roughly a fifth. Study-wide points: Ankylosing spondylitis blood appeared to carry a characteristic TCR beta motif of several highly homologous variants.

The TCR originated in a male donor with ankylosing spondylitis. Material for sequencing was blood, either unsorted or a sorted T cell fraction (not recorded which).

CDR3 protein: CASSSSSDRSYGYTF. The DNA of the CDR3 is TGTGCCAGCAGCTCGTCGTCGGACCGAAGCTATGGCTACACCTTC. V gene TRBV7-2 combines with J gene TRBJ1-2, with D uncertain. Germline V gene sequence: CDR1 SGHTA, CDR2 FQGNSA. The CDR3 extends over 15 amino acids. V lost 4 bases, J lost 4 bases, and 16 bases lay in between.